This T cell receptor beta chain originates from a study of naive and memory T cell subsets. V was cut by 2 bases and J by 2 bases, with 10 bases left in between. Germline-derived CDR1 and CDR2 are SGHRS and YFSETQ. The CDR3 contains 15 residues. Treatment: skin biopsy from PPD injection site in Mantoux-positive individual. The library had UMIs added by 3' ligation of an oligonucleotide to TCR cDNA. Tuberculin skin test biopsies were taken where PPD was injected in Mantoux-positive people. Regarding this clonotype: Its antigen remains unidentified.

Findings and limits, study-wide: TCRs were reportedly recovered from both biopsy types, mostly tuberculin test sites.

The SP2 primer and nested alpha and beta constant region primers amplified ligated cDNA in four rounds. Reverse transcription of blood and skin TCR RNA was primed at alpha and beta constant regions. MiXCR, run by TCRdb on the UMI-ligation and nested PCR reads, gives a single entry per CDR3 protein. The sample includes more than 30,000 distinct CDR3 sequences, roughly 9.6% seen only once; the top ten take 3.9%. This chain connects TRBV5-1 to TRBJ2-2; TRBD1 is a possible D gene (6 bases). The sequenced sample was skin, obtained from a tuberculin skin test site. This clonotype was sampled from an adult in good health. CDR3 residues: CASSLGQSNTGELFF. In DNA, the CDR3 is TGCGCCAGCAGCTTAGGACAGAGTAACACCGGGGAGCTGTTTTTT.